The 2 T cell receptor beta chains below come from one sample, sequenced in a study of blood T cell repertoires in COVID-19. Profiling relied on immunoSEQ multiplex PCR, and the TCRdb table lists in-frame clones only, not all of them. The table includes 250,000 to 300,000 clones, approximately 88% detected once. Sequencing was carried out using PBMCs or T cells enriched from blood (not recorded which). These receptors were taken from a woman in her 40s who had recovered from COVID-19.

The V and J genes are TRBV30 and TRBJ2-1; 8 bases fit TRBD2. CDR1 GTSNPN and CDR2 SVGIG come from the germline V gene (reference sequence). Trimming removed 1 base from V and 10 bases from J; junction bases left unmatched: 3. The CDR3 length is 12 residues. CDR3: CAWSAAGGEQFF. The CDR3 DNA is TGTGCCTGGAGTGCCGCGGGGGGAGAGCAGTTCTTC.

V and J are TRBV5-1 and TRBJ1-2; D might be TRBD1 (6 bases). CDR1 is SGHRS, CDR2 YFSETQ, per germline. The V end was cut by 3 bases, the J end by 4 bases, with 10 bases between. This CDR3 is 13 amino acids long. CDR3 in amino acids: CASSYGQIYGYTF. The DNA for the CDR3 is TGCGCCAGCAGCTACGGACAGATCTATGGCTACACCTTC.